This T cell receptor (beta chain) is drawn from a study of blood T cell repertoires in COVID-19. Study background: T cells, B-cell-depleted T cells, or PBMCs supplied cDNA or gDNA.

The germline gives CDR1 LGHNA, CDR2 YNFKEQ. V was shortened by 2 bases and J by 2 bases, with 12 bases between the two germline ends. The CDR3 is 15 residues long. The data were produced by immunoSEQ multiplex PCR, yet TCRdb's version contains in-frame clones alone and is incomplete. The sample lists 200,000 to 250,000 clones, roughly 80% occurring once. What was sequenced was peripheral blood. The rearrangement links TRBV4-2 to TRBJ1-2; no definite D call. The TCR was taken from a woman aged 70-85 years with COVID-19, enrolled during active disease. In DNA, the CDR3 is TGTGCCAGCAGCCAACCCCCGGGTCCCAACTATGGCTACACCTTC. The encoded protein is CASSQPPGPNYGYTF.